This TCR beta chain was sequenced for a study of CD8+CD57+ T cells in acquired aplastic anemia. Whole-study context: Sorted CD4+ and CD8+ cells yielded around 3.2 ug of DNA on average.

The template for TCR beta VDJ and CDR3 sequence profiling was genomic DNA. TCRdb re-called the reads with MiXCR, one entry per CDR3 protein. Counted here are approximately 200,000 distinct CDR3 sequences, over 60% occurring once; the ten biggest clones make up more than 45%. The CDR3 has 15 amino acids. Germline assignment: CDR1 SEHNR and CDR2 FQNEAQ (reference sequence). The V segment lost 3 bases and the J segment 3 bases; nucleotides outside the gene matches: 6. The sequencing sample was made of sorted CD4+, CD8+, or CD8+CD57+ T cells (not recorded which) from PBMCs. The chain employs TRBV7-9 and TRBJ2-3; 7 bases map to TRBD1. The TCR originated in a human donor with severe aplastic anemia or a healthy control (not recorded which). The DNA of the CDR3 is TGTGCCAGCAGCTTGACAGGGATTGGAACAGATACGCAGTATTTT. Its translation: CASSLTGIGTDTQYF.